This TCR beta chain was obtained from a study of blood T cell repertoires in COVID-19. Original methodology: Amplified reference gene primers provided the basis for estimating nucleated cell counts. Repertoires were generated with immunoSEQ multiplex PCR, while TCRdb's copy carries only in-frame clones and drops some. V and J calls and clone size are copied from that table; D and trimming were computed from the DNA. The data hold 150,000 or so clones, with just over 85% observed a single time. V lost 10 bases and J 2 bases, leaving 18 bases between the germline ends. The CDR3 consists of 15 residues. Per the germline V gene, CDR1 is LGHDT and CDR2 is YNNKEL (reference sequence). This clone has a single count.

The clonotype was recovered from an older woman with acute or convalescent COVID-19. Sequencing was performed on peripheral blood. This sequence joins TRBV3-1 (or the pseudogene TRBV3-2) and TRBJ2-1; weak D call: TRBD2 (5 bases). The DNA of the CDR3 is TGTGCCAACTCCAACATCGCGGGCCCCTACAATGAGCAGTTCTTC. This sequence encodes CANSNIAGPYNEQFF.